The 27 T cell receptor beta chains presented below share a single source sample, sequenced in a study of blood T cell repertoires in COVID-19. Profiled with immunoSEQ multiplex PCR; TCRdb holds only in-frame clones, not every one. The table records approximately 290,000 clones, around 87% of them present only once. The sample consisted of peripheral blood. These receptors were taken from a man in his late teens or twenties with active or convalescent COVID-19.

CDR3 in DNA: TGTGCCAGCAGTTACTCCGGGACAGCGATTAATCAGCCCCAGCATTTT. It codes for CASSYSGTAINQPQHF. This sequence joins TRBV6-6 and TRBJ1-5, with 7 bases fitting TRBD1. V lost 0 bases and J lost 4; bases outside the gene matches: 6. Germline V gene lookup returns CDR1 MNHNY and CDR2 SVGAGI (reference sequence). CDR3 length: 16 residues.

CDR3 nucleotides: TGTGCCAGCTCACCAAAAGGACAGGTAGAAATGCCCCAGCATTTT. It yields the protein CASSPKGQVEMPQHF. This chain connects TRBV18 to TRBJ1-5; TRBD1 agrees at 7 bases. The CDR3 loop spans 15 amino acids. Germline V lookup: CDR1 KGHSH, CDR2 LQKENI. V gave up 2 bases and J gave up 9 bases; unmatched junction bases: 10.

The gene calls are TRBV6-2 or TRBV6-3 and TRBJ1-1, with D tentatively TRBD1 (5 bases). V was cut by 2 bases and J by 5 bases, with 12 bases left in between. CDR3 length: 14 residues. The germline CDR1 and CDR2 sequences are MNHEY and SVGEGT. This CDR3 reads CASSYQDSGTEAFF. Written as DNA, the CDR3 is TGTGCCAGCAGTTACCAAGACAGCGGGACTGAAGCTTTCTTT.

This clone was recorded only once. The chain is built from TRBV7-9 and TRBJ2-3; 13 nucleotides line up with TRBD2. The V segment lost 8 bases and the J segment 6 bases; nucleotides outside the gene matches: 8. The CDR3 totals 15 residues. The germline CDR1 and CDR2 sequences are SEHNR and FQNEAQ (reference sequence). CDR3 sequence: CASGLTSGRRDTQYF. CDR3 nucleotide sequence: TGTGCCAGCGGACTGACTAGCGGGAGGCGGGATACGCAGTATTTT.

CDR3: CASSRNRQGADRGYTF. As DNA, the CDR3 is TGTGCCAGCAGTCGAAACAGACAGGGGGCAGATCGAGGCTACACCTTC. The chain is built from TRBV28 and TRBJ1-2; the match to TRBD1 covers 10 bases. The germline V gene has CDR1 MDHEN and CDR2 SYDVKM. V gave up 5 bases and J gave up 8 bases; unmatched junction bases: 14. This CDR3 is 16 amino acids long.

The chain is built from TRBV5-8 and TRBJ1-4; D is undetermined. Per germline, CDR1 SGHTS and CDR2 YDEGEE. This CDR3 comprises 15 residues. The CDR3 reads CAPNGEIATNEKLFF. For the CDR3, the DNA is TGTGCGCCGAACGGGGAGATAGCAACTAATGAAAAACTGTTTTTT.

The chain joins TRBV9 to TRBJ1-4; D ambiguous. This CDR3 is built from 18 residues. Between the trimmed V and J ends, which lost 2 bases and 5 bases, there was a span of 22 bases. Germline CDR1 and CDR2: SGDLS and YYNGEE. This CDR3 is CASSVNDHIDTANEKLFF. The CDR3 bases are TGTGCCAGCAGCGTGAACGACCATATAGACACGGCGAATGAAAAACTGTTTTTT. The whole variable domain, remainder taken from reference TRBV9 and TRBJ1-4, is DSGVTQTPKHLITATGQRVTLRCSPRSGDLSVYWYQQSLDQGLQFLIQYYNGEERAKGNILERFSAQQFPDLHSELNLSSLELGDSALYFCASSVNDHIDTANEKLFFGSGTQLSVL.

The V and J genes are TRBV7-2 and TRBJ2-2, with a possible D match to TRBD2 (6 bases). Trimming removed 6 bases at V and 1 base at J, with 9 bases between. This CDR3 is built from 14 residues. Germline V CDR1 and CDR2: SGHTA, FQGNSA. CDR3 protein: CASREGRNTGELFF. CDR3 in DNA: TGTGCCAGCAGGGAGGGTCGGAACACCGGGGAGCTGTTTTTT.

The chain has TRBV27 and TRBJ1-2; D is possibly TRBD1 (5 bases). The ends were cut back, 6 bases at V and 0 bases at J, with 14 bases in the middle. The CDR3 runs 15 residues. CDR1 is MNHEY, CDR2 SMNVEV, per germline (reference sequence). The CDR3 nucleotides read TGTGCCAGCAGGACTGACAGAAAACCTAACTATGGCTACACCTTC. Protein product: CASRTDRKPNYGYTF.

This chain joins TRBV12-3 or TRBV12-4 and TRBJ1-1; D is unresolved. The germline V and J ends were trimmed by 6 bases and 11 bases, with 16 bases remaining between them. This CDR3 has 12 residues. The CDR3, as DNA: TGTGCCAGCAGCCCCGTCCTCGAGAGGGCTTTCTTT. Amino acid sequence: CASSPVLERAFF.

CDR3 amino acids: CASSLNGVNEQFF. The CDR3 DNA is TGTGCCAGCAGCTTAAACGGGGTCAATGAGCAGTTCTTC. The V gene is TRBV7-3, the J gene TRBJ2-1; tentative D call: TRBD2 (5 bases). V lost 1 base to trimming and J lost 6 bases, with 7 bases between them. Germline lookup yields CDR1 SGHTA and CDR2 FQGTGA. The CDR3 spans 13 residues.

The rearrangement links TRBV14 to TRBJ1-6, with a tentative D call TRBD1 (6 bases). The CDR3 extends over 15 amino acids. CDR1 is SGHDN, CDR2 FVKESK, per germline. V shed 7 bases and J shed 7 bases, with 17 bases lying between them. The CDR3 DNA sequence: TGTGCCAGCAAAAAGGGGGGGGCCCAGAATTCACCCCTCCACTTT. This sequence encodes CASKKGGAQNSPLHF.

This rearrangement joins TRBV4-1 to TRBJ1-6, with 7 bases matching TRBD1. The CDR3 sequence is 15 residues long. Germline loops: CDR1 MGHRA, CDR2 YSYEKL. Trimming took 4 bases from V and 6 from J; bases not matched to a gene: 6. This chain's CDR3 is CASSPRQGSNSPLHF. CDR3 sequence (DNA): TGCGCCAGCAGCCCGAGACAGGGCAGTAATTCACCCCTCCACTTT.

The V call is TRBV6-5, the J call TRBJ2-7, with 7 bases that match TRBD1. V lost 6 bases and J lost 2; bases outside the gene matches: 4. Germline V gives CDR1 MNHEY, CDR2 SVGAGI. The CDR3 has 13 residues. CDR3 region: CASSPGQTYEQYF. The CDR3 DNA sequence: TGTGCCAGCAGCCCGGGACAGACCTACGAGCAGTACTTC.

The CDR3 is CASTEPGDTQYF. The DNA for the CDR3 is TGTGCCAGCACCGAACCCGGAGATACGCAGTATTTT. The chain links TRBV7-9 to TRBJ2-3; D uncertain. Trimming pared 7 bases from V and 5 bases from J, leaving 10 bases between. The CDR3 has 12 residues. Germline V gene lookup returns CDR1 SEHNR and CDR2 FQNEAQ (reference sequence).

The rearrangement joins TRBV28 to TRBJ2-3, with 7 nucleotides matching TRBD1. Trimming took 7 bases from V and 2 from J; bases not matched to a gene: 21. Germline values: CDR1 MDHEN, CDR2 SYDVKM. CDR3 length equals 19 residues. CDR3: CASIHSGPIGTAATDTQYF. The CDR3 nucleotides read TGTGCCAGCATTCACTCCGGACCCATAGGGACAGCAGCCACAGATACGCAGTATTTT. Using reference TRBV28 and TRBJ2-3 for the parts outside the CDR3, the full variable domain is DVKVTQSSRYLVKRTGEKVFLECVQDMDHENMFWYRQDPGLGLRLIYFSYDVKMKEKGDIPEGYSVSREKKERFSLILESASTNQTSMYLCASIHSGPIGTAATDTQYFGPGTRLTVL.

The rearrangement links TRBV6-2 or TRBV6-3 to TRBJ1-6; 7 bases agree with TRBD1. Germline CDR1 MNHEY, CDR2 SVGEGT. V dropped 4 bases and J dropped 10; count of bases not matched to a gene: 13. The CDR3 spans 16 residues. CDR3: CASSFQGVLVGSPLHF. The CDR3, as DNA: TGTGCCAGCAGTTTCCAGGGGGTCCTCGTCGGATCACCCCTCCACTTT.

In its sample, this clone was seen a few times. This rearrangement joins TRBV4-1 to TRBJ2-7; 7 bases match TRBD2. Germline V gives CDR1 MGHRA, CDR2 YSYEKL. V was pared by 4 bases and J by 3 bases, with 3 bases of the junction left unmatched. The length of the CDR3 is 13 residues. CDR3 in amino acids: CASSRGTIYEQYF. CDR3 bases: TGCGCCAGCAGCCGGGGGACTATCTACGAGCAGTACTTC.

This chain joins TRBV9 and TRBJ1-1, with unresolved D. This CDR3 has 14 residues. Looked up from germline, CDR1 is SGDLS and CDR2 is YYNGEE. Trimming pared 2 bases from V and 1 base from J, leaving 9 bases between. CDR3 in amino acids: CASSVMAENTEAFF. For the CDR3, the DNA is TGTGCCAGCAGCGTTATGGCAGAGAACACTGAAGCTTTCTTT.

The rearrangement uses TRBV5-1 and TRBJ2-7, with 8 bases identical to TRBD2. The germline CDR1 and CDR2 sequences are SGHRS and YFSETQ. Trimming cost V 3 bases and J 0 bases; bases outside gene matches: 5. There are 15 residues in the CDR3. The CDR3 region is CASSSFSGNSYEQYF. Here the CDR3 DNA reads TGCGCCAGCAGCTCCTTTAGCGGGAACTCCTACGAGCAGTACTTC.

The chain recombines TRBV24-1 with TRBJ2-7; tentatively, D is TRBD2 (5 bases). The germline V and J ends were trimmed by 4 bases and 2 bases, with 14 bases remaining between them. The CDR3 covers 15 residues. Germline V gene sequence: CDR1 KGHDR, CDR2 SFDVKD. CDR3 DNA sequence: TGTGCCACCAGTGACCCCAGACACGGGGCCTACGAGCAGTACTTC. This encodes CATSDPRHGAYEQYF.

As to this clone: This same CDR3 is encoded by further DNA sequences in the sample. The CDR3 reads CASSERGGYGYTF. As DNA, the CDR3 is TGTGCCAGCAGTGAGCGGGGGGGTTATGGCTACACCTTC. The chain combines TRBV6-1 with TRBJ1-2, with D possibly matching TRBD1 (5 bases). Trimming cost V 3 bases and J 5 bases, with 10 bases left between them. This CDR3 is 13 amino acids long. Germline CDR1 is MNHNS and CDR2 is SASEGT.

The rearrangement joins TRBV19 to TRBJ2-3, with 8 nucleotides matching TRBD2. Germline V gene lookup returns CDR1 LNHDA and CDR2 SQIVND (reference sequence). The CDR3 loop spans 14 amino acids. With V trimmed by 3 bases and J by 9 bases, 8 bases remained unmatched. This CDR3 reads CASSIWASGQTQYF. Here the CDR3 DNA reads TGTGCCAGTAGTATTTGGGCTAGCGGGCAAACGCAGTATTTT.

The chain uses TRBV20-1 and TRBJ2-7, with a possible D match to TRBD2 (5 bases). Trimming removed 3 bases at V and 2 bases at J, with 14 bases between. This CDR3 is 14 amino acids long. CDR1 and CDR2 (germline): DFQATT, SNEGSKA (reference sequence). CDR3 amino acids: CSASRPGLAYEQYF. The CDR3 bases are TGCAGTGCTAGTAGGCCGGGGTTAGCCTACGAGCAGTACTTC.

The chain uses TRBV12-3 or TRBV12-4 and TRBJ2-2, with no clear D. V lost 4 bases to trimming and J lost 8 bases, with 2 bases between them. This CDR3 is built from 10 residues. Written as DNA, the CDR3 is TGTGCCAGCAGTTCTGGGGAGCTGTTTTTT. Encoded protein: CASSSGELFF.

This sequence joins TRBV9 and TRBJ2-3, with no clear D. The CDR3 consists of 12 residues. Trimming took off 6 bases at V and 5 bases at J, with 10 bases between the two ends. The germline V gene has CDR1 SGDLS and CDR2 YYNGEE. DNA of the CDR3: TGTGCCAGCAACCGGAGAGGAGATACGCAGTATTTT. Protein: CASNRRGDTQYF. The complete variable domain, with remaining parts taken from reference TRBV9 and TRBJ2-3, reads DSGVTQTPKHLITATGQRVTLRCSPRSGDLSVYWYQQSLDQGLQFLIQYYNGEERAKGNILERFSAQQFPDLHSELNLSSLELGDSALYFCASNRRGDTQYFGPGTRLTVL.

CDR3 in amino acids: CASSESGWSPYNEQFF. The CDR3 DNA sequence: TGTGCCAGCAGTGAATCTGGCTGGTCCCCCTACAATGAGCAGTTCTTC. The chain is built from TRBV25-1 and TRBJ2-1; unclear D gene. V lost 1 base and J 2 bases, leaving 12 bases between the germline ends. The germline CDR1 and CDR2 sequences are MGHDK and SYGVNS. The CDR3 length is 16 residues.